A selection of T cell receptor beta chains follows, all from one sample in a study of control samples from healthy donors and cancer patients. Method: immunoSEQ multiplex PCR; TCRdb's copy keeps in-frame clones and lacks some. Of 260,000 or so clones in the sample, almost 85% are singletons; the top ten hold 10% to 15%. Sequenced material: PBMCs. These receptors came from a woman aged 60-75 years with lung cancer. The CDR3 runs from the conserved cysteine through the conserved F or W. The D gene is left open where the match is weak. Clone size is shown for a subset of rows, as once, few, many or a class of expanded clone.

>TRBJ1-5|-|-|TRBV1
CTSSQGLQGLEDRTSYSNQPQHF
TGCACCAGCAGCCAAGGGCTACAGGGTCTTGAGGATAGGACTTCTTATAGCAATCAGCCCCAGCATTTT
>TRBJ2-7|-|TRBD1|TRBV10-2
CASAEIGRGKISYEQYF
TGCGCCTCAGCTGAGATAGGCAGGGGGAAAATCTCCTACGAGCAGTACTTC
>TRBJ1-1|-|-|TRBV28
CASSPGGLKNTEAFF
TGTGCCAGCAGTCCGGGCGGACTCAAGAACACTGAAGCTTTCTTT
>TRBJ1-2|-|-|TRBV7-2
CASSLQRGLDGYTF
TGTGCCAGCAGCTTACAGAGAGGACTAGATGGCTACACCTTC
>TRBJ2-5|-|-|TRBV18
CASSPLGGLGQETQYF
TGTGCCAGCTCACCCCTCGGAGGGTTAGGACAAGAGACCCAGTACTTC
>TRBJ2-3|-|TRBD2|TRBV7-3
CASSRTSESPDTQYF
TGTGCCAGCAGCCGGACTAGCGAATCACCAGATACGCAGTATTTT
>TRBJ2-7|-|TRBD2|TRBV3-1/TRBV3-2
CASSRLAGVGEQYF
TGTGCCAGCAGCCGGCTAGCGGGAGTAGGCGAGCAGTACTTC
>TRBJ1-5|-|-|TRBV5-1
CASSPGHYSNQPQHF
TGCGCCAGCAGCCCCGGACACTATAGCAATCAGCCCCAGCATTTT
>TRBJ1-2|-|TRBD1|TRBV19
CASSLTGTANYGYTF
TGTGCCAGTAGCCTTACGGGGACAGCCAACTATGGCTACACCTTC
>TRBJ1-5|-|TRBD1|TRBV2
CASNGQAGNQPQHF
TGTGCCAGCAATGGACAGGCCGGAAATCAGCCCCAGCATTTT
>TRBJ2-1|-|TRBD1|TRBV6-1
CASSAQGAQGWNEQFF
TGTGCCAGCAGTGCACAGGGGGCGCAAGGATGGAATGAGCAGTTCTTC
>TRBJ1-5|-|TRBD1|TRBV10-2
CASRRDSRNQPQHF
TGCGCCAGCAGGAGGGACAGCCGCAATCAGCCCCAGCATTTT
>TRBJ1-1|-|-|TRBV6-5
CASIVAGGDTEAFF
TGTGCCAGCATAGTAGCAGGCGGGGACACTGAAGCTTTCTTT
>TRBJ1-1|-|-|TRBV7-2
CASSLFGGRGTEAFF
TGTGCCAGCAGCTTATTTGGGGGACGGGGCACTGAAGCTTTCTTT
>TRBJ2-3|-|TRBD2|TRBV28
CASSSPGTSVPSTDTQYF
TGTGCCAGCAGTTCCCCGGGGACTAGCGTACCTAGCACAGATACGCAGTATTTT
>TRBJ1-1|-|-|TRBV5-1
CASSLIGGQNTEAFF
TGCGCCAGCAGCTTGATTGGGGGTCAGAACACTGAAGCTTTCTTT
>TRBJ2-2|many|-|TRBV7-3
CASSPAMGAAGELFF
TGTGCCAGCAGCCCTGCGATGGGAGCGGCCGGGGAGCTGTTTTTT
>TRBJ2-1|once|TRBD1|TRBV30
CAWIDRVPSYKTPSYNEQFF
TGTGCCTGGATCGACAGGGTACCTTCGTACAAAACACCTTCGTACAATGAGCAGTTCTTC
>TRBJ2-1|-|-|TRBV5-1
CASTRGGTSYNEQFF
TGCGCCAGCACCCGAGGGGGGACCTCCTACAATGAGCAGTTCTTC
>TRBJ1-5|-|-|TRBV5-5
CASSLAGVQTSNQPQHF
TGTGCCAGCAGCTTGGCCGGGGTCCAGACTAGCAATCAGCCCCAGCATTTT
>TRBJ1-5|-|-|TRBV15
CATSRDGKQPQHF
TGTGCCACCAGCAGAGACGGCAAGCAGCCCCAGCATTTT
>TRBJ1-1|-|TRBD1|TRBV11-2
CASSERTGWNTEAFF
TGTGCCAGCAGCGAACGGACAGGGTGGAACACTGAAGCTTTCTTT